Listed below are T cell receptor beta chains from one sample, sequenced in a study of human T cells and chemical hapten exposure. Each CDR3 protein gets one entry after TCRdb re-called the RACE reads with MiXCR. The sample shows roughly 120,000 distinct CDR3 sequences, about 9.4% of them seen only once. The sample consisted of whole blood. Receptors originate from a male donor in good health. Some clones in this sample may be carry-over from other donors' samples. Both conserved end residues are trimmed from each CDR3. The order of the fields is V gene, J gene, CDR3 protein.

TRBV29-1	TRBJ1-5	SVGDRDQPQH
TRBV4-1	TRBJ2-1	ASSQIGTSSTEQF
TRBV9	TRBJ1-6	ASSVDDRGRNSPLH
TRBV6-6	TRBJ2-7	ASSYSGGEYEQY
TRBV11-1	TRBJ2-1	ASSPRTGYEQF
TRBV6-5	TRBJ1-2	ASSYGTNGGYT
TRBV5-4	TRBJ2-7	ASSSDREAYEQY
TRBV6-1	TRBJ1-5	ASNSRADSNQHQH
TRBV27	TRBJ1-6	ASSYDFNSPLH
TRBV20-1	TRBJ2-7	SASGTSGASYEQY
TRBV12-5	TRBJ1-5	ASGNDAGRAGNQPQH
TRBV6-6	TRBJ2-1	ASSFSGLAGVYNEQF
TRBV2	TRBJ2-2	ASRWGNTGELF
TRBV7-9	TRBJ1-1	ASSPDEAF
TRBV7-2	TRBJ1-1	ASSSWPGGVAF
TRBV10-2	TRBJ2-4	ASSPGTSGIAKNIQY
TRBV15	TRBJ1-1	ATRNPGGMNTEAF
TRBV12-3/TRBV12-4	TRBJ1-6	ASSLGTGFGSPLH
TRBV6-1	TRBJ2-6	ASSVVRGQSPRGANVLT
TRBV7-2	TRBJ2-7	ASSPIVGGGYEQY
TRBV6-5	TRBJ1-2	ASSYTMTGGYGYT
TRBV5-1	TRBJ1-2	ASSLRGANYGYT
TRBV2	TRBJ2-1	ASSGFGGAYNEQF
TRBV6-5	TRBJ1-1	ASSSTGGRLNTEAF
TRBV20-1	TRBJ2-7	SARDPAATGRLWYEQY
TRBV2	TRBJ1-2	ARATGKDYGYT
TRBV7-9	TRBJ2-4	ASSSAEGVAKNIQY
TRBV19	TRBJ2-3	ASTPNRRGAPTDTQY
TRBV29-1	TRBJ1-1	SVGQVIETEAF
TRBV7-9	TRBJ1-1	ASTGQTNMNTEAF
TRBV27	TRBJ1-1	ASSFWGGAEAF
TRBV18	TRBJ1-1	ASSPPVPGREAF
TRBV9	TRBJ2-5	ASSVAGVSQETQY
TRBV7-9	TRBJ2-5	ASSFIGEETQY